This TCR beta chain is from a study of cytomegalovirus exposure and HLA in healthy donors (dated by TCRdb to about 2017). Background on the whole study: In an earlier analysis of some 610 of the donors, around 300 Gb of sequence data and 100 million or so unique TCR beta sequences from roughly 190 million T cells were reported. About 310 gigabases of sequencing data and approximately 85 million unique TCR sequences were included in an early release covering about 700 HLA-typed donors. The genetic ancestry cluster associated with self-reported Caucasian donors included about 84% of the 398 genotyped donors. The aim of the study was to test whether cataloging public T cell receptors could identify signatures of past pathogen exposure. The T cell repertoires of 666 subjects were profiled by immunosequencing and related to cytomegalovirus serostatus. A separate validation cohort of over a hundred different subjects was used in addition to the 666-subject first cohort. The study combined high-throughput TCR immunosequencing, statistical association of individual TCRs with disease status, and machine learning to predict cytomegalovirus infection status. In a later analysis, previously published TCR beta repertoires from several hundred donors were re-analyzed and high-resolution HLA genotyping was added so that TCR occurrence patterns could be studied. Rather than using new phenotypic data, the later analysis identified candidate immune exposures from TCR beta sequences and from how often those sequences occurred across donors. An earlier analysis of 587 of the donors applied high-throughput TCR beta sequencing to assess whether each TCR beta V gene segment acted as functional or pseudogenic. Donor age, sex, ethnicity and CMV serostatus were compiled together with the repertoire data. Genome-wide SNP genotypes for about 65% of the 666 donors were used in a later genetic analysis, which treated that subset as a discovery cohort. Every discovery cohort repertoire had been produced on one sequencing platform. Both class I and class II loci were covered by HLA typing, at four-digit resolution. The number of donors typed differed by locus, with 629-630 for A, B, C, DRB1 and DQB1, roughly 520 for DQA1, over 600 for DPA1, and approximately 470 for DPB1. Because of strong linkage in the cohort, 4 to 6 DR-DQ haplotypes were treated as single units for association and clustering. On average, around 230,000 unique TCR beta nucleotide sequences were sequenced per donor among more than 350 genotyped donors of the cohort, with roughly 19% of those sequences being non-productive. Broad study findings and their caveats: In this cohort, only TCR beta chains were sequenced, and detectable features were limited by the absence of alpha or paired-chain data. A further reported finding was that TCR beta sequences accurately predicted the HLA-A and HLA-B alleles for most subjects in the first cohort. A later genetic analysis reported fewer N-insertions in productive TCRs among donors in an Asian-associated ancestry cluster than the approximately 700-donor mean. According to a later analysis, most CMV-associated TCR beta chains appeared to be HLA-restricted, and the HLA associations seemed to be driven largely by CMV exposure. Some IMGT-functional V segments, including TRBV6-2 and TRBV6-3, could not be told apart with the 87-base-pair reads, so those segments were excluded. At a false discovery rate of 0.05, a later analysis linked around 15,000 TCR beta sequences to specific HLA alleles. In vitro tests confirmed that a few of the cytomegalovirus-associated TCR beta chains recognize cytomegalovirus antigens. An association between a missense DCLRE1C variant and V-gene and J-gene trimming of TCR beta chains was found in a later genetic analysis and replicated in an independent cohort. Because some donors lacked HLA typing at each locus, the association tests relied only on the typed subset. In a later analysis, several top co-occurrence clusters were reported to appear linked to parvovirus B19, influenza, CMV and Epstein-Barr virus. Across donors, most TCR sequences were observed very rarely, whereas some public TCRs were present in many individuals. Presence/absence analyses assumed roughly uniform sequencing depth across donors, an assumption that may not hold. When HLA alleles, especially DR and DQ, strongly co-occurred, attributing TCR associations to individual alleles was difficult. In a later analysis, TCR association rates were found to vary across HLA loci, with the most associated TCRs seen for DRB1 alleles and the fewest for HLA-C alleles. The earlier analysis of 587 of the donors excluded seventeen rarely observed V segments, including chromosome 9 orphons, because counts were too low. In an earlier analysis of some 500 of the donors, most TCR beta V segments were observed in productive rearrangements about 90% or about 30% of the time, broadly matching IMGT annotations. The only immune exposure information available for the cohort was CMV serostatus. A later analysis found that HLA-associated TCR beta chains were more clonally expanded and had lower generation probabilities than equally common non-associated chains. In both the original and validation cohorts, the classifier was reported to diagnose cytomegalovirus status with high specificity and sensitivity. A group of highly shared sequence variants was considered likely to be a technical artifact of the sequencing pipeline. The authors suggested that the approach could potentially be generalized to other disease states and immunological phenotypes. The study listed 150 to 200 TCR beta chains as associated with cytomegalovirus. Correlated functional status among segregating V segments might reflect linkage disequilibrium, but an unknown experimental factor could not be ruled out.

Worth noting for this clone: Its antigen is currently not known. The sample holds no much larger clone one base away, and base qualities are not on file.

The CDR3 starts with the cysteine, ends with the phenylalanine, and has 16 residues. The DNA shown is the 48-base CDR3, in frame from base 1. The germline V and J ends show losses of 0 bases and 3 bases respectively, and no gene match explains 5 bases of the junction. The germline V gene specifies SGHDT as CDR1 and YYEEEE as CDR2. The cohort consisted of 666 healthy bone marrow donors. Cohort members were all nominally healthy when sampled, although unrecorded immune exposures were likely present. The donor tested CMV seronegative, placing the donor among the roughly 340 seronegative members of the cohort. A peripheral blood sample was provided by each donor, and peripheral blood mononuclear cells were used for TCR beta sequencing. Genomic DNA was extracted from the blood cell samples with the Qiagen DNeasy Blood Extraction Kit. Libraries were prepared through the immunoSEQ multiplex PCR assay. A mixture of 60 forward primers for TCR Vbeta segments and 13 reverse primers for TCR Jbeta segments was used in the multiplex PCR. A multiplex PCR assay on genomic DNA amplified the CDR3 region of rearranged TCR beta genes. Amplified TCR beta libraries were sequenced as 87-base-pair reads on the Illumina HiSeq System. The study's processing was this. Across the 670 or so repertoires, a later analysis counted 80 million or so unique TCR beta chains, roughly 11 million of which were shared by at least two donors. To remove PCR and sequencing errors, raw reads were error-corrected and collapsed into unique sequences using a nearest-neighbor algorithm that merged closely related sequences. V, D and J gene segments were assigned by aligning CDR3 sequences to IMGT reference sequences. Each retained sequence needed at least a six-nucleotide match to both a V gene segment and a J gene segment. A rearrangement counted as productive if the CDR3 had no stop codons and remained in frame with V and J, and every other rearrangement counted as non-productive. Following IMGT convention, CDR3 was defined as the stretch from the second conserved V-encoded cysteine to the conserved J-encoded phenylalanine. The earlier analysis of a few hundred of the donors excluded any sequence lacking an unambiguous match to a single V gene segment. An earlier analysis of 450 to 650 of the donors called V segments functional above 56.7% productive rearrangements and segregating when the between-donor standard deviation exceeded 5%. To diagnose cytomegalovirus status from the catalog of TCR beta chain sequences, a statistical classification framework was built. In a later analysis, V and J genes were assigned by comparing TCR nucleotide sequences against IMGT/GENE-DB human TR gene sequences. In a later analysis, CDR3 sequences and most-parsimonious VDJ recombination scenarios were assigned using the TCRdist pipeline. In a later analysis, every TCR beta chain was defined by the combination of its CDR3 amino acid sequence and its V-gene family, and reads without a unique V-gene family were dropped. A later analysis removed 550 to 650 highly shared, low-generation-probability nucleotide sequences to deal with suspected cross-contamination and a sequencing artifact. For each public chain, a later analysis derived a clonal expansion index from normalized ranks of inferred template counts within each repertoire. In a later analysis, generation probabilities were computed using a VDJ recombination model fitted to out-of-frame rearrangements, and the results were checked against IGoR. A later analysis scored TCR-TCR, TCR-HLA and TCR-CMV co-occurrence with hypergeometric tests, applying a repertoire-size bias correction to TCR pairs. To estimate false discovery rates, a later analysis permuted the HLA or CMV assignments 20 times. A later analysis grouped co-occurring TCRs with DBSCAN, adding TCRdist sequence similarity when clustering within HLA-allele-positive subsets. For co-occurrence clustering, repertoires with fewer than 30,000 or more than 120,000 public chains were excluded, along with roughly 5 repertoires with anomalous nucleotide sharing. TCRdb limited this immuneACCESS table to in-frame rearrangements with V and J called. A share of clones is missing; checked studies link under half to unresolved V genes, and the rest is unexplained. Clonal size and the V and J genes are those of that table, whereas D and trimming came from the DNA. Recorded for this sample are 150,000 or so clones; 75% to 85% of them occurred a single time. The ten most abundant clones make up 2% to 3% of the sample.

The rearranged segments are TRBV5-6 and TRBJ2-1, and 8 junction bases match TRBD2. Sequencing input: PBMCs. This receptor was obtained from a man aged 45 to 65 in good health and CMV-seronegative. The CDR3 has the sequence CASSLDPAGVYNEQFF. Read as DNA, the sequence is TGTGCCAGCAGCTTGGACCCAGCGGGGGTCTACAATGAGCAGTTCTTC.